This TCR beta chain was retrieved from a study of blood T cells in healthy people across ages. As for the study in general: About one barcoded beta molecule per two T cells was captured by template switching.

A second PCR, run for roughly 7 to 12 cycles, used a sample-barcoded 5' primer plus a J-beta primer mix. Each CDR3 protein is one row after TCRdb ran MiXCR on the 5' RACE reads. The sample lists some 750,000 distinct CDR3 sequences; roughly 20% were seen once. No fewer than 7 million PBMCs went into each sample. V gave up 6 bases and J gave up 8 bases, with 16 bases separating them. Germline CDR1 SGHAT, CDR2 FQNNGV. CDR3 length: 14 residues. The source of this sequence is a man aged 65 to 85 in good health. The J gene is TRBJ1-4, the V gene TRBV11-2; D perhaps matches TRBD1 (5 bases). Sequencing input: blood. This CDR3 reads CASRLLGPDEKLFF. CDR3 in DNA: TGTGCCAGCAGACTTCTGGGGCCTGACGAAAAACTGTTTTTT.